One TCR beta chain is described in this entry. Its antigen has not been determined. The input lacks base qualities; no much larger clone sits a single base away. Before undergoing thyroid surgery, none of the patients had been given any kind of treatment. Using T-cell receptor beta sequencing, the researchers looked back retrospectively at clinical samples from patients, gathered between about 2012 and 2018. Trimming at the junction amounts to 4 bases on V and 3 bases on J, and the germline ends lie 10 bases apart. The germline V gene gives CDR1 as MNHEY and CDR2 as SVGAGI. The CDR3 contains 14 residues, cysteine and phenylalanine counted. Solely the CDR3 DNA is kept, with 42 bases framed from the first base. The source of the sample is a study of metastatic and nonmetastatic thyroid tumors (dated by TCRdb to 2018 to 2020). In terms of the full investigation: Repertoires were compared across peripheral blood and tumor or nodule tissue samples from malignant and benign thyroid patients.

Library construction relied on PCR. Instrument on record: Illumina HiSeq 4000. High-throughput sequencing was used to profile the TCR beta-chain CDR3 region of every patient. As for the original processing: CDR3 differences across clinicopathological groups were used to build a classifier for discriminating distant-metastatic papillary thyroid cancer patients. The Shannon index was used to assess repertoire diversity, and the Morisita-Horn index was used to assess tumor-blood repertoire similarity. TCRdb trimmed public reads at Q25 via fastp, called clones via MiXCR and kept in-frame beta chains. TCRdb, not the original authors, processed these V and J calls. The sample contains around 4,600 clones, almost 35% of them found a single time. The ten largest clones add up to roughly a fifth of the sample. What the research found in general, with its limitations: In both blood and tumor samples, TCR beta diversity was reported to be significantly higher in malignant tumors than in benign nodules.

This receptor was obtained from a female donor with papillary thyroid cancer or a benign thyroid nodule (not recorded which). Some clones in this sample may be carry-over from other donors' samples. Sequencing was performed on adjacent normal tissue. In this chain, TRBV6-5 is recombined with TRBJ1-3; no D gene is confidently identified. The CDR3 loop reads CASSSGYSGNTIYF. The bases read TGTGCCAGCAGTTCAGGATATAGTGGAAACACCATATATTTT.